The rows below give T cell receptor beta chains drawn from one sample of a study of cytomegalovirus exposure and HLA in healthy donors. The method was immunoSEQ multiplex PCR; TCRdb's version includes in-frame clones alone and lacks a portion of them. The sample has under 150,000 clones, about 61% seen once. Source material: PBMCs. All receptors derive from a middle-aged woman in good health and CMV-seronegative. Both conserved end residues are part of each CDR3. Each record gives: clone size, D gene, J gene, V gene, CDR3 protein, CDR3 DNA. The D gene is left open where the match is weak. Clone size is given for some rows only: seen once, a few or many times, or a class if the clone is expanded.

>NA|TRBD2|TRBJ2-4|TRBV5-1
CASSQSSRVTSGNIQYF
TGCGCCAGCAGCCAAAGTTCGCGGGTGACTAGCGGAAACATTCAGTACTTC
>NA|NA|TRBJ1-1|TRBV29-1
CSVENLREEDTEAFF
TGCAGCGTTGAAAACCTAAGGGAGGAGGACACTGAAGCTTTCTTT
>NA|TRBD1|TRBJ1-2|TRBV5-1
CASSLDATGNRGYTF
TGCGCCAGCAGCTTGGATGCGACAGGGAACCGAGGCTACACCTTC
>once|TRBD1|TRBJ1-4|TRBV30
CAWSFRTGNVRFEKLFF
TGTGCCTGGAGTTTTCGGACAGGGAATGTCCGGTTTGAAAAACTGTTTTTT
>few|NA|TRBJ1-3|TRBV28
CASSSAQGNGNTIYF
TGTGCCAGCAGTTCGGCACAGGGTAATGGAAACACCATATATTTT
>NA|NA|TRBJ2-2|TRBV6-5
CASSSSYTTGELFF
TGTGCCAGCAGTTCTAGCTATACCACCGGGGAGCTGTTTTTT
>NA|TRBD1|TRBJ1-1|TRBV25-1
CASSMHQGGAEAFF
TGTGCCAGCAGTATGCACCAGGGGGGCGCTGAAGCTTTCTTT
>NA|TRBD1|TRBJ2-7|TRBV6-1
CTSSEQGAQIYEQYF
TGTACCAGCAGTGAACAGGGGGCGCAGATATACGAGCAGTACTTC
>NA|TRBD1|TRBJ2-3|TRBV2
CASSRDSGADTQYF
TGTGCCAGCAGCAGGGACAGTGGAGCAGATACGCAGTATTTT
>few|NA|TRBJ1-5|TRBV6-1
CASSTSGENQPQHF
TGTGCCAGCAGTACCTCAGGGGAGAATCAGCCCCAGCATTTT
>once|TRBD1|TRBJ1-1|TRBV9
CASSMTGGTEAFF
TGTGCCAGCAGCATGACAGGGGGCACTGAAGCTTTCTTT
>NA|TRBD1|TRBJ1-3|TRBV5-4
CASSVGTGGARGNTIYF
TGTGCCAGCAGTGTAGGGACAGGGGGGGCGCGTGGAAACACCATATATTTT
>NA|NA|TRBJ1-1|TRBV5-5
CASSSPGSLNTEAFF
TGTGCCAGCAGCTCTCCAGGGTCCCTGAACACTGAAGCTTTCTTT
>few|TRBD1|TRBJ1-4|TRBV5-4
CASQQQGGGEKLFF
TGTGCCAGCCAGCAACAAGGGGGCGGTGAAAAACTGTTTTTT
>NA|TRBD1|TRBJ1-2|TRBV10-3
CAISEGQGDRGYTF
TGTGCCATCAGTGAAGGACAGGGGGATAGAGGCTACACCTTC
>medium-sized|TRBD2|TRBJ2-2|TRBV28
CASSLWALAGGPGELFF
TGTGCCAGCAGTTTATGGGCACTAGCGGGGGGACCCGGGGAGCTGTTTTTT
>once|NA|TRBJ1-5|TRBV5-1
CASSPMGGNQPQHF
TGCGCCAGCAGCCCGATGGGAGGGAATCAGCCCCAGCATTTT
>few|NA|TRBJ1-1|TRBV30
CAWSVGRDLATFF
TGTGCCTGGAGTGTAGGGCGGGACCTCGCGACTTTCTTT
>NA|TRBD1|TRBJ2-7|TRBV6-5
CASSPGTGSYEQYF
TGTGCCAGCAGCCCCGGGACAGGGTCCTACGAGCAGTACTTC
>NA|TRBD1|TRBJ2-7|TRBV12-5
CASGLAIDRGLIF
TGTGCTAGTGGTTTGGCCATTGACAGGGGCCTGATTTTC
>NA|TRBD1|TRBJ2-2|TRBV7-2
CASSPDRARELFF
TGTGCCAGCAGCCCCGACAGGGCGCGGGAGCTGTTTTTT
>NA|TRBD1|TRBJ2-5|TRBV29-1
CSIGLIGTVQETQYF
TGCAGCATCGGTCTCATCGGGACAGTCCAAGAGACCCAGTACTTC
>few|NA|TRBJ2-7|TRBV29-1
CSHRAGPRGEQYF
TGCAGCCACCGGGCGGGCCCCCGGGGCGAGCAGTACTTC
>few|NA|TRBJ1-1|TRBV5-4
CASSWGGSTEAFF
TGTGCCAGCAGCTGGGGAGGAAGCACTGAAGCTTTCTTT
>NA|TRBD2|TRBJ2-7|TRBV18
CASSQQGLARRYEQYF
TGTGCCAGCTCACAACAGGGACTAGCTAGGCGCTACGAGCAGTACTTC
>NA|TRBD1|TRBJ2-7|TRBV9
CASSSGQGNEQYF
TGTGCCAGCAGCTCTGGACAGGGCAACGAGCAGTACTTC
>few|TRBD1|TRBJ2-5|TRBV7-9
CASSSRGQVQETQYF
TGTGCCAGCAGCTCGAGGGGGCAGGTCCAAGAGACCCAGTACTTC
>few|TRBD1|TRBJ1-1|TRBV12-5
CASGGDRQQTEAFF
TGTGCTAGTGGTGGGGACAGACAACAAACTGAAGCTTTCTTT
>few|NA|TRBJ2-3|TRBV7-3
CASSLTPPGTGDTQYF
TGTGCCAGCAGCTTAACCCCTCCCGGGACTGGAGATACGCAGTATTTT
>NA|NA|TRBJ1-2|TRBV27
CASGVTGYGYTF
TGTGCCAGCGGAGTAACAGGTTATGGCTACACCTTC
>NA|TRBD1|TRBJ2-7|TRBV7-2
CASSFGQGSYEQYF
TGTGCCAGCAGCTTCGGACAGGGTTCCTACGAGCAGTACTTC
>once|TRBD1|TRBJ1-2|TRBV5-1
CASSFFLQGADYGYTF
TGCGCCAGCAGCTTTTTTTTACAGGGGGCGGACTATGGCTACACCTTC
>few|NA|TRBJ1-1|TRBV6-1
CATRRGNTEAFF
TGTGCCACCAGACGGGGGAACACTGAAGCTTTCTTT
>NA|TRBD1|TRBJ1-5|TRBV7-8
CASSLGQESNQPQHF
TGTGCCAGCAGCCTCGGACAGGAGAGCAATCAGCCCCAGCATTTT
>NA|TRBD2|TRBJ2-5|TRBV5-4
CASGTSGEGETQYF
TGTGCCAGCGGGACTAGCGGCGAAGGGGAGACCCAGTACTTC
>NA|NA|TRBJ2-3|TRBV4-2
CASSQGPDWETDTQYF
TGTGCCAGCAGCCAAGGCCCGGACTGGGAAACAGATACGCAGTATTTT
>NA|TRBD1|TRBJ1-1|TRBV4-1
CASSQHLQGVGGQAFF
TGCGCCAGCAGCCAGCATTTACAGGGGGTGGGGGGACAAGCTTTCTTT
>NA|NA|TRBJ2-6|TRBV7-6
CASSERSRTMGANVLTF
TGTGCCAGCAGCGAGCGGTCCCGGACTATGGGGGCCAACGTCCTGACTTTC
>NA|TRBD2|TRBJ2-3|TRBV28
CASSLGLRGGFGTDTQYF
TGTGCCAGCAGTTTAGGATTGCGGGGGGGCTTCGGCACAGATACGCAGTATTTT
>NA|NA|TRBJ2-1|TRBV4-1
CASSQGVGGAPYNEQFF
TGCGCCAGCAGCCAAGGGGTTGGGGGGGCCCCCTACAATGAGCAGTTCTTC
>few|NA|TRBJ1-5|TRBV19
CASSIVARKAGQPQHF
TGTGCCAGTAGTATAGTGGCCAGGAAAGCAGGGCAGCCCCAGCATTTT